This T cell receptor beta chain was obtained from a study of blood T cells in healthy people across ages. This clonotype came up a few times. CDR1 is MDHEN, CDR2 SYDVKM, per germline. This CDR3 comprises 15 residues. The V gene end was trimmed by 3 bases and the J gene end by 14 bases; junction bases not matched to a gene: 13. Sample-barcoded 5' priming and a J-beta primer mix drove a second PCR of roughly 6 to 12 cycles. TCRdb reanalysed the 5' RACE reads using MiXCR and keeps one entry per CDR3 protein. The profile shows some 890,000 distinct CDR3 sequences, about 28% of them singletons. This sample also appeared in a second study, on T cells of mothers and their children. This second report adds: Over 8 million TCR beta CDR3 reads were obtained from each mother, and around 2.8 million from each child. Whether related or unrelated, pairs show similar shaping of TCR recombination output by thymic selection.

This chain joins TRBV28 and TRBJ2-3, with 11 nucleotides matching TRBD2. Sequencing was done on a sample of blood. This TCR was recovered from a woman aged 40-49 years in good health. CDR3 nucleotides: TGTGCCAGCAGTTTCCATAGCGGGGGGGCTGTCCTTGCGTATTTT. Protein sequence: CASSFHSGGAVLAYF. The full variable domain, completed using reference TRBV28 and TRBJ2-3, is DVKVTQSSRYLVKRTGEKVFLECVQDMDHENMFWYRQDPGLGLRLIYFSYDVKMKEKGDIPEGYSVSREKKERFSLILESASTNQTSMYLCASSFHSGGAVLAYFGPGTRLTVL.